This entry concerns a single T cell receptor (beta chain). The sample belongs to a study of blood T cell repertoires in COVID-19. Study background: Acute-phase and convalescent COVID-19 samples originated in the United States, Italy and Spain. T cells, B-cell-depleted T cells, or PBMCs provided the cDNA or gDNA that served as material.

V gave up 4 bases and J gave up 0 bases; unmatched junction bases: 9. The CDR3 runs 16 residues. Germline values: CDR1 MNHEY, CDR2 SMNVEV (reference sequence). Authors' analysis steps: Estimated nucleated cell counts came from reference gene primer amplification. Sequenced by immunoSEQ multiplex PCR; TCRdb stores in-frame clones only, minus some. The DNA gave D and trimming, while V, J and clone size come from that table. The sample holds about 320,000 clones, under 90% seen once. V usage is TRBV27 and J usage is TRBJ2-7; 7 nucleotides match TRBD2. This clonotype was obtained from a woman aged 25 to 39 with COVID-19, enrolled during active disease. The sequencing sample was made of peripheral blood. CDR3 protein: CASSSSAGELSYEQYF. As DNA, the CDR3 is TGTGCCAGCAGTTCCTCTGCGGGGGAGCTCTCCTACGAGCAGTACTTC.